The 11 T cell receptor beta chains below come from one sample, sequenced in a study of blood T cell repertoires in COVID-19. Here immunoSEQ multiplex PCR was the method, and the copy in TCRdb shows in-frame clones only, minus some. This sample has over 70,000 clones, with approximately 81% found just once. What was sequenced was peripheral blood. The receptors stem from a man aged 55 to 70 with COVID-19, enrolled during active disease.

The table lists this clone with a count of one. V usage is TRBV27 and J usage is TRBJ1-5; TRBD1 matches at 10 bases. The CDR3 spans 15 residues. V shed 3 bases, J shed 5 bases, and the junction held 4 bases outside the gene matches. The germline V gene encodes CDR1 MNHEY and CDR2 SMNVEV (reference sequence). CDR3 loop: CASSLGTGAHQPQHF. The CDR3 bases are TGTGCCAGCAGTTTGGGGACAGGGGCACATCAGCCCCAGCATTTT.

This CDR3 reads CASSSTDNPIQYF. Written as DNA, the CDR3 is TGTGCCAGCAGTTCGACAGATAATCCCATTCAGTACTTC. The chain employs TRBV12-3 or TRBV12-4 and TRBJ2-4; D perhaps matches TRBD1 (5 bases). V was cut by 4 bases and J by 9 bases, with 13 bases left in between. The CDR3 sequence is 13 residues long.

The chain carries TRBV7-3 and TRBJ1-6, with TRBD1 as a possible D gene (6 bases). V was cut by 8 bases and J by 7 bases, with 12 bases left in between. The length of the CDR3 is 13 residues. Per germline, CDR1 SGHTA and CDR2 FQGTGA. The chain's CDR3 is CASGRGANSPLHF. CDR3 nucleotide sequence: TGTGCCAGCGGACGGGGGGCGAATTCACCCCTCCACTTT.

Here the CDR3 reads CASRKQGADGNEQFF. CDR3 nucleotides: TGTGCCAGCAGGAAACAGGGGGCTGATGGCAATGAGCAGTTCTTC. V gene TRBV6-5 combines with J gene TRBJ2-1; 9 bases are shared with TRBD1. Per germline, CDR1 MNHEY and CDR2 SVGAGI. V lost 6 bases to trimming and J lost 6 bases; unmatched junction nucleotides: 9. The CDR3 spans 15 residues.

This CDR3 reads CASSLLPGQGETQYF. The CDR3 coding sequence is TGTGCCAGCAGCTTACTACCGGGACAGGGAGAGACCCAGTACTTC. The genes are TRBV7-3 and TRBJ2-5; 9 positions agree with TRBD1. Germline CDR1 reads SGHTA; CDR2 reads FQGTGA. This CDR3 contains 15 residues. The V segment lost 2 bases and the J segment 4 bases; nucleotides outside the gene matches: 5.

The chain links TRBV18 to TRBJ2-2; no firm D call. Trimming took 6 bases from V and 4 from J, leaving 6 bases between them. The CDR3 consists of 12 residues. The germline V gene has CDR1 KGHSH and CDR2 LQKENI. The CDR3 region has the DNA TGTGCCAGCTCCACTGGCACCGGGGAGCTGTTTTTT. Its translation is CASSTGTGELFF.

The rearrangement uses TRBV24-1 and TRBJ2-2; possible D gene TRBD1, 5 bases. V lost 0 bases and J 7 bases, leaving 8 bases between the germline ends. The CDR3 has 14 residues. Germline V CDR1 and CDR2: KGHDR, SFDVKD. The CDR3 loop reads CATSDLQGFGELFF. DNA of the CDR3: TGTGCCACCAGTGATTTGCAGGGTTTCGGGGAGCTGTTTTTT.

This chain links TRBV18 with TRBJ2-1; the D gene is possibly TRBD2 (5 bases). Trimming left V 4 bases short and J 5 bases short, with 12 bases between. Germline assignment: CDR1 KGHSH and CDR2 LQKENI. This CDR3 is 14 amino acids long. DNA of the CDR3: TGTGCCAGCTCACGATCGGACGGGGACAATGAGCAGTTCTTC. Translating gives CASSRSDGDNEQFF.

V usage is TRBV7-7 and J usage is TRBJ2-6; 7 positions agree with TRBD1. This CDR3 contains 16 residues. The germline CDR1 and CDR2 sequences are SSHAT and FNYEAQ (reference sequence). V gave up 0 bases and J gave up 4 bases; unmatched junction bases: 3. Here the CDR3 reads CASSLAGGHGANVLTF. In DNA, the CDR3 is TGTGCCAGCAGCTTAGCAGGGGGCCACGGGGCCAACGTCCTGACTTTC.

CDR3 nucleotides: TGTGCCAGCACACTTGGACAGCCTGGAAACACCATATATTTT. Protein sequence: CASTLGQPGNTIYF. V gene TRBV7-6 combines with J gene TRBJ1-3; D is perhaps TRBD1 (6 bases). Trimming pared 7 bases from V and 2 bases from J, leaving 12 bases between. This CDR3 is 14 amino acids long. The V gene's germline CDR1 is SGHVS and CDR2 FNYEAQ.

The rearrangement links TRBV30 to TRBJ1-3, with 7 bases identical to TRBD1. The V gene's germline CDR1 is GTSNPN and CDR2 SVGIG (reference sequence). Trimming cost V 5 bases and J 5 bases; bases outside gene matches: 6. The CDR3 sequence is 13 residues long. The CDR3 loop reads CAWAGTDRNTIYF. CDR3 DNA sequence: TGTGCCTGGGCCGGGACAGACCGAAACACCATATATTTT.